This T cell receptor beta chain was sequenced for a study of identifying expanded T cells in peripheral blood (dated by TCRdb to the late 2010s). About the full investigation: Technical replicates were generated by sequencing separate aliquots of the same genomic DNA pool, with four replicates compared pairwise.

The germline V gene supplies CDR1 LGHNT and CDR2 FRNRAP. V is reduced by 0 bases and J by 5 bases, leaving a spacing of 8 bases between them. Spanning cysteine to phenylalanine, the CDR3 consists of 14 amino acids. Only the CDR3 DNA stays, 42 bases, in frame from base 1. Study-wide conclusions, independent of this receptor: For all healthy donors, the variance in clone template counts between roughly 2-week samples rose significantly as total template count increased. The authors expected that over much longer intervals, such as months to years, biological variance in healthy repertoires might increase even further. Both the number of clones called differentially abundant and the false-positive rate were significantly reduced by the beta-binomial model across all healthy-donor time intervals. The binomial model flagged around 1.3 differentially abundant clones between technical replicates, compared with about 16 over around two weeks and approximately 18 over four weeks.

TCRbeta CDR3 regions were profiled with the immunoSEQ Assay using bias-controlled multiplex PCR amplification of genomic DNA. Regarding the original processing steps: To quantify the absolute abundance of each unique TCRbeta CDR3 region, the sequences were collapsed and filtered. Differential abundance was assessed using a binomial (Fisher-equivalent) model and a beta-binomial model in which time-dependent variance fitted from healthy donors was added. Any clone with fewer than 5 combined templates was excluded, and a clone was called differentially abundant if its Benjamini-Hochberg FDR was below 0.01. Beta-binomial variance was modeled as a function of total template count across the two samples using the form v = (b*log(k)+a)^2. TCRdb re-hosts the immuneACCESS table, in-frame sequences only. Its copies lack some clones; in the studies checked, an unresolved V gene accounts for under half of them, and the cause for the rest is not known. That table supplies the V and J calls and clone size; D and trimming were determined from the DNA. Across this sample there are some 75,000 clones, with 75% to 90% seen only once. The ten largest clones add up to around 3% of the sample.

No immune events, such as infections, were documented for the healthy donors during the collection period. To calibrate time-dependent variance in a beta-binomial model of T-cell clone differential abundance, blood repertoires from healthy donors were used as a training cohort. The training cohort was composed of roughly 10 healthy donors, 3 female and 7 male. The donors were between about 29 and 64 years old, with an average age of 43 years. Whole blood, obtained from a commercial supplier, was collected from each healthy donor at three time points spaced approximately two weeks apart. Genomic DNA was extracted from unsorted whole blood for immunosequencing. Points on this clone: Its antigen remains undetermined. No base qualities exist here, and no much larger clone lies one base off it.

The receptor comes from a person aged 18 to 75 in good health. Sequencing was carried out using blood. Rearrangement joined TRBV12-5 to TRBJ1-3; a confident D gene designation cannot be given. Here the CDR3 is given as CASGLVVGRNTIYF. The base sequence is TGTGCTAGTGGTTTGGTAGTGGGTCGAAACACCATATATTTT.